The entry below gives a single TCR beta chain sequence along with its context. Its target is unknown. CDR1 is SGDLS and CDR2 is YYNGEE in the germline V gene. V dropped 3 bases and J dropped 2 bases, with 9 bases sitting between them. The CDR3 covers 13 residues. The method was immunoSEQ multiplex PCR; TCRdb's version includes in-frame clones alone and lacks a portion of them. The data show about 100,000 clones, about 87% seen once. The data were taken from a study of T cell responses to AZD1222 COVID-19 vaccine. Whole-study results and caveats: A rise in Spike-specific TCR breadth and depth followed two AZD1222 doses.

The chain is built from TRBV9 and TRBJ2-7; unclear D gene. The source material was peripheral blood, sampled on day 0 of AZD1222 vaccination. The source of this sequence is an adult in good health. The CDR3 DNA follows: TGTGCCAGCAGCGCAGGCACTACCTACGAGCAGTACTTC. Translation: CASSAGTTYEQYF.